This T cell receptor (beta chain) came from a study of blood T cell repertoires in COVID-19. On the study more broadly: Samples taken during acute and convalescent COVID-19 were collected in the United States, Italy and Spain. PBMCs, B-cell-depleted T cells, or T cells provided the cDNA or gDNA that made up the material.

Original methodology: Reference gene primer amplification yielded estimated nucleated cell counts. Only in-frame clones appear in the TCRdb table, and some are missing; sequencing was by immunoSEQ multiplex PCR. The V and J calls and the clone size are those of that table, but D and trimming were determined from the DNA. This table has under 300,000 clones, 90% appearing once. Seattle participants joined during active infection and were tracked over time. This CDR3 contains 17 residues. Germline CDR1 and CDR2: SEHNR and FQNEAQ (reference sequence). V shed 5 bases, J shed 7 bases, and the junction held 12 bases outside the gene matches.

This TCR came from a woman aged 60-75 years with COVID-19, enrolled during active disease. The sequencing sample was made of peripheral blood. V and J are TRBV7-9 and TRBJ2-2; TRBD2 agrees at 11 bases. CDR3 nucleotides: TGTGCCAGCAGCCATTCGGGACTAGCGGTAAAAATCGGGGAGCTGTTTTTT. Its protein product is CASSHSGLAVKIGELFF.